The clone carrying this T cell receptor beta chain was counted between two and nine times. Its target is not known. This entry comes from a study of T cells after yellow fever vaccination. Study-level information: SMART-Seq v4 Ultra Low Input prepared the low-cell-number fractions. Broader study findings: The study re-detected most primary-vaccination clones after the booster (96% CD4, approximately 87% CD8). Shared CD4/CD8 clonotypes were a small share, likely from convergent recombination.

From the 5' RACE reads, TCRdb called clonotypes with MiXCR, one entry per CDR3 protein. The table shows approximately 110,000 distinct CDR3 sequences, with roughly 8.9% occurring only once. Trimming cost V 5 bases and J 5 bases, with 18 bases left between them. This CDR3 is 15 amino acids long. The clonotype originates from a man aged 25-45 years who received the YFV17D yellow fever vaccine. The sequencing here drew on CD8+ T cells sorted from PBMCs, taken 45 days after the yellow fever booster vaccination. The chain links TRBV12-3 or TRBV12-4 to TRBJ2-5; D might be TRBD1 or TRBD2, each matching 5 bases. This chain's CDR3 is CASSLGPGGLETQYF. Written as DNA, the CDR3 is TGTGCCAGCAGTCTCGGACCTGGGGGTTTGGAGACCCAGTACTTC.